What follows are 20 T cell receptor beta chains derived from one specimen sequenced in a study of neurological immune-mediated disorders. TCRdb processed the 5' RACE reads anew with MiXCR; each CDR3 protein has one entry. The sample lists roughly 65,000 distinct CDR3 sequences, over 4% seen once, with around 5.1% in the top ten. The specimen sequenced was PBMCs. The receptors were gathered from a human donor with multiple sclerosis. The donor label of this sample is uncertain.

This clonotype was seen ten or more times. The CDR3: CASSHLQNTEAFF. The CDR3 DNA is TGTGCCAGCAGCCACCTCCAGAACACTGAAGCTTTCTTT. The chain has TRBV7-3 and TRBJ1-1; D ambiguous. Looked up from germline, CDR1 is SGHTA and CDR2 is FQGTGA. The CDR3 contains 13 residues. V gave up 5 bases and J gave up 1 base, with 8 bases separating them.

This clonotype was recorded at least ten times. The chain couples TRBV20-1 to TRBJ1-2, with D tentatively TRBD1 (6 bases). CDR1 is DFQATT and CDR2 is SNEGSKA in the germline V gene (reference sequence). The germline V and J ends were trimmed by 5 bases and 3 bases, with 10 bases remaining between them. The CDR3 extends over 12 amino acids. CDR3 coding DNA: TGCAGTGCTCTTACAGGGTACTATGGCTACACCTTC. It specifies CSALTGYYGYTF.

This clonotype was seen many times. The chain recombines TRBV7-2 with TRBJ2-1; TRBD2 aligns across 10 bases. V lost 5 bases to trimming and J lost 6 bases; unmatched junction nucleotides: 7. This CDR3 is 15 amino acids long. The germline V gene encodes CDR1 SGHTA and CDR2 FQGNSA. The CDR3 region has the DNA TGTGCCAGCAGCCGGGGGCTAGCGGGAGTCAATGAGCAGTTCTTC. This gives the protein CASSRGLAGVNEQFF.

This clonotype was detected ten times or more. This sequence joins TRBV7-9 and TRBJ2-3; D is perhaps TRBD2 (5 bases). This CDR3 spans 16 amino acids. Trimming pared 3 bases from V and 2 bases from J, leaving 15 bases between. Germline V gives CDR1 SEHNR, CDR2 FQNEAQ (reference sequence). CDR3 protein: CASSFSEADNTDTQYF. The CDR3 DNA sequence: TGTGCCAGCAGCTTCTCGGAGGCCGACAACACAGATACGCAGTATTTT.

This clonotype showed up many times. This chain joins TRBV10-3 and TRBJ2-7; D perhaps matches TRBD1 (5 bases). Germline V lookup: CDR1 ENHRY, CDR2 SYGVKD. The CDR3 spans 12 residues. The ends were cut back, 11 bases at V and 2 bases at J, with 13 bases in the middle. CDR3 DNA sequence: TGTGCCGTGTCCACAGGTACCTACGAGCAGTACTTC. It yields the protein CAVSTGTYEQYF.

This clonotype has more than one count but fewer than ten. The chain combines TRBV3-1 with TRBJ1-2; D gene ambiguous. Trimming removed 0 bases at V and 3 bases at J, with 8 bases between. This CDR3 has 14 residues. From germline, CDR1 is LGHDT and CDR2 YNNKEL (reference sequence). CDR3 in amino acids: CASSQDWTDYGYTF. The CDR3 DNA reads TGTGCCAGCAGCCAAGATTGGACTGACTATGGCTACACCTTC.

This clonotype was counted at least ten times. V usage is TRBV5-1 and J usage is TRBJ2-1, with D unresolved. Deletions cut 0 bases from V and 2 bases from J, with 9 bases between. CDR3 length: 15 residues. Germline assignment: CDR1 SGHRS and CDR2 YFSETQ. The CDR3 region is CASSLEGPPYNEQFF. CDR3 sequence (DNA): TGCGCCAGCAGCTTGGAGGGTCCTCCCTACAATGAGCAGTTCTTC.

This clonotype was counted many times. V usage is TRBV5-1 and J usage is TRBJ1-1, with 8 bases aligning to TRBD1. The V gene end was trimmed by 2 bases and the J gene end by 0 bases; junction bases not matched to a gene: 6. The CDR3 covers 16 residues. Germline assignment: CDR1 SGHRS and CDR2 YFSETQ. The CDR3 is CASSFGQGRMNTEAFF. The CDR3 coding sequence is TGCGCCAGCAGCTTCGGACAGGGACGAATGAACACTGAAGCTTTCTTT.

This clonotype occurred many times. The rearrangement links TRBV20-1 to TRBJ2-5, with 7 bases matching TRBD2. With 0 bases clipped from V and 12 bases from J, the junction kept 10 bases outside the gene matches. Per the germline V gene, CDR1 is DFQATT and CDR2 is SNEGSKA (reference sequence). The length of the CDR3 is 13 residues. CDR3: CSARDHPFAGEYF. The CDR3 DNA reads as TGCAGTGCTAGAGATCACCCTTTCGCGGGGGAGTACTTC.

This clonotype has ten or more counts. The chain is built from TRBV4-2 and TRBJ1-5; the D is unclear. CDR3 length: 15 residues. From germline, CDR1 is LGHNA and CDR2 YNFKEQ. V was shortened by 0 bases and J by 7 bases, with 13 bases between the two germline ends. The CDR3 loop is CASSQEASGYQPQHF. The CDR3 DNA follows: TGTGCCAGCAGCCAAGAAGCTTCCGGGTACCAGCCCCAGCATTTT.

This clonotype was seen many times. V usage is TRBV5-1 and J usage is TRBJ2-3; the D gene is possibly TRBD2 (5 bases). This CDR3 comprises 15 residues. From germline, CDR1 is SGHRS and CDR2 YFSETQ. Trimming took off 1 base at V and 2 bases at J, with 11 bases between the two ends. The CDR3 DNA reads as TGCGCCAGCAGCTTGATGGGAGTTGACACAGATACGCAGTATTTT. Its protein product is CASSLMGVDTDTQYF.

This clonotype was counted at least ten times. The genes are TRBV6-1 and TRBJ2-3; 8 bases match TRBD2. The CDR3 extends over 14 amino acids. The ends lost 3 bases at V and 4 bases at J; junction bases unmatched: 3. The germline gives CDR1 MNHNS, CDR2 SASEGT. The CDR3, as DNA: TGTGCCAGCAGTGACGGGGGGGCCCCAGATACGCAGTATTTT. Protein sequence: CASSDGGAPDTQYF.

Ten or more counts support this clonotype. The chain links TRBV3-1 to TRBJ2-5, with D possibly called TRBD1 or TRBD2 (5 bases each). The CDR3 length is 16 residues. Germline-derived CDR1 and CDR2 are LGHDT and YNNKEL (reference sequence). Trimming cost V 1 base and J 5 bases, with 17 bases left between them. The CDR3 coding sequence is TGTGCCAGCAGCCAAGTCGGGTCGGGGCCTCGCGAGACCCAGTACTTC. Encoded protein: CASSQVGSGPRETQYF.

The table lists this clonotype with many counts. The chain uses TRBV9 and TRBJ2-2; tentatively, D is TRBD2 (6 bases). The CDR3 runs 15 residues. Looked up from germline, CDR1 is SGDLS and CDR2 is YYNGEE. Trimming took 2 bases from V and 3 from J, leaving 11 bases between them. The CDR3 region is CASSVGTPHTGELFF. The CDR3 DNA sequence: TGTGCCAGCAGCGTCGGGACTCCCCACACCGGGGAGCTGTTTTTT.

This clonotype was observed a handful of times. This chain joins TRBV16 and TRBJ2-7, with TRBD1 matching over 9 bases. The germline V gene has CDR1 KGHSY and CDR2 FQNENV. The ends lost 4 bases at V and 4 bases at J; junction bases unmatched: 11. The CDR3 is 16 amino acids. CDR3 bases: TGTGCCAGCAGCCCTCTAGGGCGACAGGGGGGATACGAGCAGTACTTC. Translation: CASSPLGRQGGYEQYF. The whole variable domain, filled in from reference TRBV16 and TRBJ2-7, reads GEEVAQTPKHLVRGEGQKAKLYCAPIKGHSYVFWYQQVLKNEFKFLISFQNENVFDETGMPKERFSAKCLPNSPCSLEIQATKLEDSAVYFCASSPLGRQGGYEQYFGPGTRLTVT.

This rearrangement joins TRBV12-3 or TRBV12-4 to TRBJ2-7, with D hard to call. This CDR3 is built from 10 residues. V was shortened by 6 bases and J by 9 bases, with 9 bases between the two germline ends. DNA for the CDR3: TGTGCCAGCAGGGGCGAAGGGCAGTACTTC. It yields the protein CASRGEGQYF.

This clonotype was picked up many times. The rearrangement links TRBV20-1 to TRBJ1-5; D remains ambiguous. The germline V gene has CDR1 DFQATT and CDR2 SNEGSKA (reference sequence). The CDR3 sequence is 15 residues long. Between the trimmed V and J ends, which lost 0 bases and 0 bases, there was a span of 9 bases. Here the CDR3 DNA reads TGCAGTGCTAGAGATGGAGGGCGTAGCAATCAGCCCCAGCATTTT. Protein sequence: CSARDGGRSNQPQHF.

There are many counts of this clonotype. This chain joins TRBV27 and TRBJ2-2, with D possibly being TRBD1 (6 bases). The CDR3 has 15 amino acids. V shed 3 bases and J shed 7 bases, with 15 bases lying between them. From germline, CDR1 is MNHEY and CDR2 SMNVEV (reference sequence). The DNA for the CDR3 is TGTGCCAGCAGTTTGCAGGGGTTGGATGGCGGGGAGCTGTTTTTT. This codes for CASSLQGLDGGELFF.

This clonotype was seen repeatedly, ten times or more. The rearrangement links TRBV6-5 to TRBJ1-1; maybe TRBD1 (5 bases). Germline V gene data show CDR1 as MNHEY and CDR2 as SVGAGI. The CDR3 loop spans 14 amino acids. V was cut by 4 bases and J by 3 bases, with 12 bases left in between. CDR3 region: CASSSSRGYTEAFF. DNA of the CDR3: TGTGCCAGCAGTTCCTCTAGGGGTTACACTGAAGCTTTCTTT.

This clonotype has a count of ten or more. The chain recombines TRBV25-1 with TRBJ2-5; 7 bases are a match to TRBD2. The germline V gene has CDR1 MGHDK and CDR2 SYGVNS. The CDR3 runs 16 residues. With V trimmed by 3 bases and J by 2 bases, 9 bases remained unmatched. The CDR3 spells CASSDDLAGEQETQYF. In DNA, the CDR3 is TGTGCCAGCAGTGACGATTTGGCGGGGGAACAAGAGACCCAGTACTTC.